Below are 26 T cell receptor beta chains sequenced from a single sample in a study of OX40 agonist ivuxolimab in advanced cancers. Generated by immunoSEQ multiplex PCR, the TCRdb table keeps only in-frame clones and is missing some. This sample yields some 41,000 clones, of which roughly 88% are seen a single time; under 20% belongs to the top ten. The sample here was CD4+ or CD8+ T cells sorted from blood, taken in a trial of the OX40 agonist ivuxolimab. All receptors derive from an adult with an advanced solid tumor such as melanoma, head and neck, liver or kidney cancer.

The genes are TRBV10-3 and TRBJ2-3; tentative D call: TRBD1 (6 bases). Trimming took off 2 bases at V and 6 bases at J, with 12 bases between the two ends. CDR1 ENHRY and CDR2 SYGVKD come from the germline V gene. The CDR3 contains 14 residues. CDR3 in amino acids: CAISEGGDPDTQYF. DNA of the CDR3: TGTGCCATCAGTGAGGGGGGCGACCCCGATACGCAGTATTTT.

This chain links TRBV2 with TRBJ1-5, with unresolved D. The V gene's germline CDR1 is SNHLY and CDR2 FYNNEI. The length of the CDR3 is 12 residues. Trimming took 0 bases from V and 7 from J, leaving 4 bases between them. CDR3 sequence: CASSEARQPQHF. CDR3 coding DNA: TGTGCCAGCAGTGAAGCTAGACAGCCCCAGCATTTT.

The rearrangement joins TRBV6-6 to TRBJ2-1; 8 nucleotides match TRBD1. CDR3 size: 16 residues. Germline lookup yields CDR1 MNHNY and CDR2 SVGAGI (reference sequence). Losses at the gene ends were 2 bases for V and 6 bases for J; bases not matched to a gene: 9. CDR3 in DNA: TGTGCCAGCAGTTACGGGGACAGGATCCTCGCCAATGAGCAGTTCTTC. Its protein product is CASSYGDRILANEQFF.

The chain is built from TRBV5-1 and TRBJ1-2; TRBD1 agrees at 9 bases. Germline V gives CDR1 SGHRS, CDR2 YFSETQ. Trimming at V came to 3 bases and at J to 8 bases, leaving 2 bases not matched to a gene. CDR3 length equals 12 residues. The CDR3 DNA is TGCGCCAGCAGCTCACAGGGGGCCGGCTACACCTTC. Translated, it gives CASSSQGAGYTF.

This clone occurred once. V gene TRBV5-1 combines with J gene TRBJ2-1, with D perhaps TRBD2 (5 bases). In germline, CDR1 is SGHRS, CDR2 YFSETQ. V was trimmed by 2 bases and J by 7 bases, leaving 10 bases between them. The CDR3 has 13 residues. In DNA, the CDR3 is TGCGCCAGCAGCTTAGAGGGTTGGAATGAGCAGTTCTTC. The encoded protein is CASSLEGWNEQFF.

The rearrangement uses TRBV21-1 and TRBJ2-2; the table's D call of TRBD2 was not tested on the DNA. TRBV21-1 is a known pseudogene. The length of the CDR3 is 16 residues. The CDR3 sequence is CASSKRRNLNTGELFF. DNA for the CDR3: TGTGCCAGCAGCAAAAGGAGGAACTTGAACACCGGGGAGCTGTTTTTT.

The chain has TRBV4-2 and TRBJ2-2; D gene uncertain. Per germline, CDR1 LGHNA and CDR2 YNFKEQ. CDR3 length: 17 amino acids. V lost 0 bases and J lost 0, with 11 bases in between. Written as DNA, the CDR3 is TGTGCCAGCAGCCAAGAAGTCGCAGCCGCGAACACCGGGGAGCTGTTTTTT. The encoded protein is CASSQEVAAANTGELFF.

Regarding this clone: This same CDR3 is encoded by further DNA sequences in the sample. The genes are TRBV7-2 and TRBJ2-7; D may correspond to TRBD1 or TRBD2 (5 bases each). The CDR3 is 14 residues long. V shed 4 bases and J shed 3 bases, with 13 bases lying between them. Per germline, CDR1 SGHTA and CDR2 FQGNSA. CDR3 bases: TGTGCCAGCAGCTCGACCGGGACGGGCTACGAGCAGTACTTC. Protein sequence: CASSSTGTGYEQYF.

The V call is TRBV20-1, the J call TRBJ2-7, with D maybe TRBD1 (6 bases). V was shortened by 6 bases and J by 7 bases, with 13 bases between the two germline ends. CDR1 DFQATT and CDR2 SNEGSKA come from the germline V gene (reference sequence). The CDR3 contains 11 residues. The CDR3, as DNA: TGCAGTGCCACGACAGGATTAGAGCAGTACTTC. Protein: CSATTGLEQYF.

This clone appeared a single time. J is TRBJ2-7 and V is TRBV7-8; 9 bases match TRBD2. With V trimmed by 5 bases and J by 4 bases, 9 bases remained unmatched. Germline V CDR1 and CDR2: SGHVS, FQNEAQ. CDR3 length: 15 residues. The CDR3 reads CASSPMGGGAYEQYF. In DNA, the CDR3 is TGTGCCAGCAGCCCCATGGGCGGGGGGGCATACGAGCAGTACTTC.

The gene calls are TRBV29-1 and TRBJ2-3, with 7 bases lining up with TRBD2. CDR3 length equals 15 residues. V shed 2 bases and J 5 bases; nucleotides not matched to a gene: 10. The germline V gene has CDR1 SQVTM and CDR2 ANQGSEA. The chain's CDR3 is CSVERGLHRGDTQYF. The CDR3 DNA sequence: TGCAGCGTTGAACGGGGACTACACCGGGGAGATACGCAGTATTTT.

CDR3 bases: TGTGCCAGCAGTTTGGACGCCTCCTACGAGCAGTACTTC. It is translated as CASSLDASYEQYF. This chain joins TRBV25-1 and TRBJ2-7, with D unclear. V lost 5 bases and J 0 bases, leaving 8 bases between the germline ends. The CDR3 has 13 amino acids. The germline V gene encodes CDR1 MGHDK and CDR2 SYGVNS.

In DNA, the CDR3 is TGCGCCAGCAGCCAAGCGTTGACAGGGTTTTACGAGCAGTACTTC. Translated: CASSQALTGFYEQYF. The chain carries TRBV4-1 and TRBJ2-7; TRBD1 agrees at 7 bases. The CDR3 extends over 15 amino acids. The ends lost 1 base at V and 4 bases at J; junction bases unmatched: 7. Germline V gives CDR1 MGHRA, CDR2 YSYEKL.

The chain is built from TRBV29-1 and TRBJ1-1; D is unclear. The CDR3 consists of 12 residues. V lost 5 bases, J lost 2 bases, and 9 bases lay in between. The germline V gene has CDR1 SQVTM and CDR2 ANQGSEA. DNA of the CDR3: TGCAGCGTTTTTCAGGTAAACACTGAAGCTTTCTTT. It yields the protein CSVFQVNTEAFF.

V gene TRBV5-6 combines with J gene TRBJ2-7, with no clear D. The CDR3 is 13 residues long. Trimming removed 0 bases at V and 6 bases at J, with 10 bases between. Germline V gene lookup returns CDR1 SGHDT and CDR2 YYEEEE. The CDR3: CASSLASGSEQYF. Written as DNA, the CDR3 is TGTGCCAGCAGCTTGGCGTCTGGGTCCGAGCAGTACTTC.

This clone was seen a single time. This chain links TRBV27 with TRBJ2-2; the D gene could be TRBD1 or TRBD2 (5 bases each). Trimming pared 3 bases from V and 4 bases from J, leaving 12 bases between. The CDR3 contains 15 residues. Germline-derived CDR1 and CDR2 are MNHEY and SMNVEV (reference sequence). In nucleotides, the CDR3 is TGTGCCAGCAGTTTTATTGGGACGGGCACCGGGGAGCTGTTTTTT. It is translated as CASSFIGTGTGELFF.

The genes are TRBV14 and TRBJ1-4; 7 bases fit TRBD1. V gave up 0 bases and J gave up 2 bases; unmatched junction bases: 9. Germline V gene data show CDR1 as SGHDN and CDR2 as FVKESK. The CDR3 contains 18 residues. Written as DNA, the CDR3 is TGTGCCAGCAGCCAAGATAAGTGGGACAGCTCTACTAATGAAAAACTGTTTTTT. This translates into CASSQDKWDSSTNEKLFF.

The chain couples TRBV18 to TRBJ2-3, with 13 bases lining up with TRBD2. Germline lookup yields CDR1 KGHSH and CDR2 LQKENI. Germline trimming cut 4 bases from V and 2 bases from J; bases unmatched to any gene: 3. The CDR3 totals 16 residues. The CDR3 DNA reads as TGTGCCAGCTCACTAGGGACTAGCGGGACCACAGATACGCAGTATTTT. It translates to CASSLGTSGTTDTQYF.

The chain has TRBV10-3 and TRBJ1-1; D not certain. Per the germline V gene, CDR1 is ENHRY and CDR2 is SYGVKD. This CDR3 comprises 12 residues. Deletions cut 3 bases from V and 7 bases from J, with 9 bases between. CDR3 nucleotides: TGTGCCATCAGTGAATGGGGAAGTGAAGCTTTCTTT. It is translated as CAISEWGSEAFF.

CDR3 protein: CASRGPGQSYNEQFF. As DNA, the CDR3 is TGTGCCAGCAGAGGCCCGGGACAATCCTACAATGAGCAGTTCTTC. The rearrangement uses TRBV11-3 and TRBJ2-1, with D possibly matching TRBD1 (6 bases). V was pared by 6 bases and J by 1 base, with 13 bases between. There are 15 residues in the CDR3. CDR1 is SGHNT and CDR2 is YENEEA in the germline V gene.

V gene TRBV6-5 combines with J gene TRBJ1-5; unclear D gene. Germline V gene sequence: CDR1 MNHEY, CDR2 SVGAGI. The CDR3 totals 13 residues. V lost 0 bases and J 7 bases, leaving 7 bases between the germline ends. Here the CDR3 DNA reads TGTGCCAGCAGTTACTCAAAGCTACAGCCCCAGCATTTT. Its protein product is CASSYSKLQPQHF.

This clone was seen once. V usage is TRBV4-2 and J usage is TRBJ1-4, with D perhaps TRBD1 (6 bases). Trimming pared 0 bases from V and 0 bases from J, leaving 23 bases between. Germline values: CDR1 LGHNA, CDR2 YNFKEQ. The length of the CDR3 is 21 residues. Written as DNA, the CDR3 is TGTGCCAGCAGCCAAGACAGGGGACGGCTCCCCCCATATCCAACTAATGAAAAACTGTTTTTT. This codes for CASSQDRGRLPPYPTNEKLFF.

The chain couples TRBV6-9 to TRBJ2-1, with D maybe TRBD2 (5 bases). Trimming stripped 0 bases from V and 1 base from J, with 10 bases between. Germline-derived CDR1 and CDR2 are MNHGY and SVAAGI. The CDR3 contains 16 residues. The chain's CDR3 is CASSYSDSQSYNEQFF. CDR3 bases: TGTGCCAGCAGTTATTCGGACTCCCAATCCTACAATGAGCAGTTCTTC.

The chain links TRBV10-1 to TRBJ1-1; D gene ambiguous. The CDR3 spans 14 residues. Trimming removed 3 bases from V and 8 bases from J, with 16 bases in between. Looked up from germline, CDR1 is WNHNN and CDR2 is SYGVQD (reference sequence). CDR3 coding DNA: TGCGCCAGCAGTGATGGTGTCAGGAAGAACGAAGCTTTCTTT. This encodes CASSDGVRKNEAFF.

This chain uses TRBV28 with TRBJ2-7, with 8 bases matching TRBD1. The germline V gene encodes CDR1 MDHEN and CDR2 SYDVKM. The CDR3 has 12 residues. With 5 bases clipped from V and 12 bases from J, the junction kept 9 bases outside the gene matches. The CDR3 DNA reads TGTGCCAGCAGTCTCCCCTTCGGACAGGGGTACTTC. The encoded protein is CASSLPFGQGYF.

V and J are TRBV6-5 and TRBJ2-7, with 8 bases aligning to TRBD1. Germline lookup yields CDR1 MNHEY and CDR2 SVGAGI. There are 15 residues in the CDR3. After removal of 2 bases from V and 6 bases from J, the junction contained 9 bases not matched to a gene. The CDR3, as DNA: TGTGCCAGCAGTTACCGGGTGACAGGGGTAGGCGAGCAGTACTTC. It specifies CASSYRVTGVGEQYF.